These 7 T cell receptor beta chains were sequenced from one sample in a study of T cells after yellow fever vaccination. In TCRdb, the 5' RACE reads were re-called with MiXCR into one record per CDR3 protein. Of under 40,000 distinct CDR3 sequences in the sample, around 6.7% are singletons; the top ten hold 20% to 25%. Sample: PBMCs, either bulk or a sorted T-cell subset (CD4+, CD8+, memory, or dextramer-sorted; not recorded which), taken on the day of the first yellow fever vaccination. These receptors all stem from a man aged 18 to 30 who received the YFV17D yellow fever vaccine.

At least ten counts were recorded for this clonotype. The J gene is TRBJ1-1, the V gene TRBV5-1; 7 nucleotides align to TRBD1. Germline V gives CDR1 SGHRS, CDR2 YFSETQ. The junction had 3 bases not matched to a gene; V was cut back by 0 bases and J by 4 bases. The CDR3 sequence is 14 residues long. The CDR3: CASSLGGGGTEAFF. CDR3 in DNA: TGCGCCAGCAGCTTGGGAGGGGGCGGCACTGAAGCTTTCTTT.

This clonotype was detected many times. The chain uses TRBV5-1 and TRBJ1-5; 9 bases map to TRBD1. This CDR3 comprises 15 residues. Germline V gene sequence: CDR1 SGHRS, CDR2 YFSETQ. V shed 1 base, J shed 5 bases, and the junction held 4 bases outside the gene matches. CDR3 sequence: CASSLKTGGYQPQHF. In DNA, the CDR3 is TGCGCCAGCAGCTTGAAGACAGGGGGTTATCAGCCCCAGCATTTT.

This clonotype was seen repeatedly, ten times or more. V is TRBV6-5 and J is TRBJ2-6; TRBD1 is a possible D gene (6 bases). Trimming took off 4 bases at V and 1 base at J, with 14 bases between the two ends. The CDR3 consists of 17 residues. CDR1 MNHEY and CDR2 SVGAGI come from the germline V gene. The CDR3 sequence is CASSSTGTRSGANVLTF. In DNA form, the CDR3 reads TGTGCCAGCAGTTCGACAGGAACTCGGTCTGGGGCCAACGTCCTGACTTTC.

This clonotype was recorded many times. The rearrangement joins TRBV28 to TRBJ1-4; 9 bases line up with TRBD1. The V gene end was trimmed by 8 bases and the J gene end by 7 bases; junction bases not matched to a gene: 11. The CDR3 runs to 15 residues. Germline lookup yields CDR1 MDHEN and CDR2 SYDVKM. CDR3 sequence reads: CASEDGDRDFEKLFF. The CDR3 DNA follows: TGTGCCAGCGAAGACGGGGACAGGGATTTTGAAAAACTGTTTTTT.

The chain links TRBV7-2 to TRBJ2-1; D is unresolved. The CDR3 length is 13 residues. The ends were cut back, 8 bases at V and 4 bases at J, with 12 bases in the middle. CDR1 and CDR2 from the germline V gene are SGHTA and FQGNSA. CDR3 DNA sequence: TGTGCCAGCTGTGAGACACTATACAATGAGCAGTTCTTC. This translates into CASCETLYNEQFF.

A word on this clonotype: It may be a read error: a sequence one base away is much more abundant. The chain carries TRBV11-2 and TRBJ2-1; D ambiguous. CDR3 size: 13 residues. Germline V gene data show CDR1 as SGHAT and CDR2 as FQNNGV. V was shortened by 4 bases and J by 3 bases, with 7 bases between the two germline ends. CDR3 region: CASSYGVYNEQFF. CDR3 in DNA: TGTGCCAGCAGCTATGGGGTCTACAATGAGCAGTTCTTC.

At least ten counts were recorded for this clonotype. J is TRBJ2-4 and V is TRBV21-1; the table's D gene call, TRBD2, was not cross checked with the DNA. TRBV21-1 corresponds to a pseudogene. This CDR3 spans 16 amino acids. CDR3 residues: CASRSLGSLAKNIQYF. Written as DNA, the CDR3 is TGTGCCAGCAGGTCCTTAGGGAGCTTAGCCAAAAACATTCAGTACTTC.